The 27 T cell receptor beta chains below come from one sample, sequenced in a study of shared clonotypes between healthy human individuals. Produced via immunoSEQ multiplex PCR; TCRdb's table is partial and in-frame only. The repertoire holds around 2.5 million clones, with more than 85% as singletons. The specimen was naive CD4+ T cells from PBMCs. Subset meaning: CD45RA+ positively selected. These receptors were obtained from a man between 18 and 35 years old in good health. Some clones in this sample may be carry-over from other donors' samples.

The CDR3 DNA sequence: TGTGCCAGCAGCTTGTCGCACTATGGCTACACCTTC. Encoded protein: CASSLSHYGYTF. V usage is TRBV5-6 and J usage is TRBJ1-2; D call uncertain. V was trimmed by 1 base and J by 3 bases, leaving 4 bases between them. The CDR3 loop spans 12 amino acids. The V gene's germline CDR1 is SGHDT and CDR2 YYEEEE.

A word on this clone: The sample has other DNA sequences that encode this CDR3 too. This rearrangement joins TRBV5-1 to TRBJ1-1; a weak D match, TRBD1 (6 bases). Trimming took 2 bases from V and 5 from J, leaving 10 bases between them. This CDR3 has 13 residues. Germline lookup yields CDR1 SGHRS and CDR2 YFSETQ. The CDR3 reads CASSLQGGTEAFF. The CDR3 DNA sequence: TGCGCCAGCAGCTTACAGGGAGGTACTGAAGCTTTCTTT. Full variable domain (missing parts from reference TRBV5-1 and TRBJ1-1): KAGVTQTPRYLIKTRGQQVTLSCSPISGHRSVSWYQQTPGQGLQFLFEYFSETQRNKGNFPGRFSGRQFSNSRSEMNVSTLELGDSALYLCASSLQGGTEAFFGQGTRLTVV.

Written as DNA, the CDR3 is TGTGCCAGCAGTTACTCCTCGACTAGCGGGAGGGGAGAGCAGTACTTC. This gives the protein CASSYSSTSGRGEQYF. The chain is built from TRBV6-5 and TRBJ2-7; 14 bases align to TRBD2. The germline V gene encodes CDR1 MNHEY and CDR2 SVGAGI. The CDR3 runs 16 residues. V shed 0 bases and J 7 bases; nucleotides not matched to a gene: 5.

The chain employs TRBV6-5 and TRBJ2-6; no clear D. Trimming pared 7 bases from V and 2 bases from J, leaving 12 bases between. This CDR3 contains 15 residues. Looked up from germline, CDR1 is MNHEY and CDR2 is SVGAGI. CDR3 sequence reads: CASTLRSPGANVLTF. The CDR3 nucleotides are TGTGCCAGCACCTTGAGGTCTCCTGGGGCCAACGTCCTGACTTTC.

This clone was counted only a few times. This rearrangement joins TRBV19 to TRBJ1-1; the match to TRBD1 covers 7 bases. The CDR3 spans 13 residues. V was clipped by 6 bases and J by 5 bases; unmatched bases: 6. Germline V gene sequence: CDR1 LNHDA, CDR2 SQIVND (reference sequence). Here the CDR3 DNA reads TGTGCCAGTAGCGACAGGGCGACGACTGAAGCTTTCTTT. Translation: CASSDRATTEAFF.

The chain links TRBV9 to TRBJ2-7, with TRBD1 identical over 7 bases. The junction had 8 bases not matched to a gene; V was cut back by 3 bases and J by 5 bases. Germline V CDR1 and CDR2: SGDLS, YYNGEE. This CDR3 is built from 14 residues. The CDR3 region has the DNA TGTGCCAGCAGCGCAGACAGGGTTCCCCACGAGCAGTACTTC. Amino acids: CASSADRVPHEQYF.

The genes are TRBV6-5 and TRBJ1-4, with D possibly matching TRBD1 (6 bases). This CDR3 has 16 amino acids. V gave up 1 base and J gave up 6 bases, with 15 bases separating them. Germline values: CDR1 MNHEY, CDR2 SVGAGI. CDR3 in amino acids: CASSYWGAGSDEKLFF. In DNA, the CDR3 is TGTGCCAGCAGTTACTGGGGGGCCGGGAGCGATGAAAAACTGTTTTTT.

V and J are TRBV5-1 and TRBJ2-5; tentative D call: TRBD1 (6 bases). The CDR3 extends over 12 amino acids. Trimming took 6 bases from V and 5 from J, leaving 11 bases between them. CDR1 and CDR2 from the germline V gene are SGHRS and YFSETQ. The CDR3 bases are TGCGCCAGCATGGGCCAGGGGGAGACCCAGTACTTC. Protein product: CASMGQGETQYF.

The J gene is TRBJ2-5, the V gene TRBV6-1; D ambiguous. Germline lookup yields CDR1 MNHNS and CDR2 SASEGT. Trimming took off 0 bases at V and 9 bases at J, with 14 bases between the two ends. The CDR3 is made up of 14 amino acids. The CDR3 coding sequence is TGTGCCAGCAGTGAAGCGTGGTCAGACCAGGCCCAGTACTTC. The encoded protein is CASSEAWSDQAQYF.

This sequence joins TRBV5-6 and TRBJ2-3; D uncertain. CDR1 SGHDT and CDR2 YYEEEE come from the germline V gene. The V gene lost 0 bases and the J gene lost 3 bases, with 2 bases spanning the gap. This CDR3 has 12 amino acids. Here the CDR3 DNA reads TGTGCCAGCAGCTTGGTAACAGATACGCAGTATTTT. Its translation is CASSLVTDTQYF. The variable domain in full, with the rest retrieved from reference TRBV5-6 and TRBJ2-3, is DAGVTQSPTHLIKTRGQQVTLRCSPKSGHDTVSWYQQALGQGPQFIFQYYEEEERQRGNFPDRFSGHQFPNYSSELNVNALLLGDSALYLCASSLVTDTQYFGPGTRLTVL.

The V and J genes are TRBV7-2 and TRBJ2-1; D gene unclear. Trimming cost V 4 bases and J 3 bases, with 7 bases left between them. The CDR3 has 13 amino acids. Germline loops: CDR1 SGHTA, CDR2 FQGNSA. As DNA, the CDR3 is TGTGCCAGCAGCTCGTACAGCTACAATGAGCAGTTCTTC. Its protein is CASSSYSYNEQFF.

This chain connects TRBV30 to TRBJ1-2, with D possibly TRBD1 on 5 matching bases. Looked up from germline, CDR1 is GTSNPN and CDR2 is SVGIG (reference sequence). Between the trimmed V and J ends, which lost 0 bases and 5 bases, there was a span of 7 bases. The CDR3 spans 12 residues. The CDR3 spells CAWSVGVYGYTF. DNA for the CDR3: TGTGCCTGGAGTGTAGGGGTTTATGGCTACACCTTC.

The rearrangement links TRBV7-2 to TRBJ2-6; weak D call: TRBD2 (6 bases). The V end lost 5 bases, the J end lost 1 base, and 9 bases lay between the germline ends. Germline V CDR1 and CDR2: SGHTA, FQGNSA. This CDR3 has 15 residues. CDR3 sequence reads: CASSRTISGANVLTF. As DNA, the CDR3 is TGTGCCAGCAGCCGGACTATATCTGGGGCCAACGTCCTGACTTTC.

The genes are TRBV30 and TRBJ2-3; 7 positions match TRBD2. V shed 1 base, J shed 6 bases, and the junction held 7 bases outside the gene matches. This CDR3 comprises 14 residues. Germline CDR1 reads GTSNPN; CDR2 reads SVGIG (reference sequence). The CDR3 spells CAWSGGFGRDTQYF. CDR3 DNA: TGTGCCTGGAGTGGTGGGTTCGGGAGGGATACGCAGTATTTT. Supplemented by reference TRBV30 and TRBJ2-3, the full variable domain reads SQTIHQWPATLVQPVGSPLSLECTVEGTSNPNLYWYRQAAGRGLQLLFYSVGIGQISSEVPQNLSASRPQDRQFILSSKKLLLSDSGFYLCAWSGGFGRDTQYFGPGTRLTVL.

The chain uses TRBV28 and TRBJ1-2; tentative D call: TRBD1 (5 bases). The germline gives CDR1 MDHEN, CDR2 SYDVKM. This CDR3 is 15 amino acids long. V lost 4 bases and J lost 3, with 15 bases in between. The CDR3 sequence: CASSSRAGGYYGYTF. The CDR3 DNA reads as TGTGCCAGCAGTTCGCGGGCCGGGGGGTACTATGGCTACACCTTC.

As regards this clone: This same CDR3 is encoded by further DNA sequences in the sample. J is TRBJ2-5 and V is TRBV7-9; D gene ambiguous. This CDR3 has 11 residues. Germline CDR1 SEHNR, CDR2 FQNEAQ (reference sequence). V gave up 4 bases and J gave up 3 bases, with 3 bases separating them. CDR3 residues: CASSSEETQYF. The CDR3, as DNA: TGTGCCAGCAGCTCCGAAGAGACCCAGTACTTC.

The rearrangement joins TRBV2 to TRBJ2-1; no clear D. CDR3 length equals 15 residues. The V gene lost 1 base and the J gene lost 0 bases, with 7 bases spanning the gap. Germline loops: CDR1 SNHLY, CDR2 FYNNEI. The DNA for the CDR3 is TGTGCCAGCAGTGAAGTGGCGGTCTCCTACAATGAGCAGTTCTTC. It is translated as CASSEVAVSYNEQFF.

The genes are TRBV4-2 and TRBJ2-7; 7 bases agree with TRBD2. V shed 0 bases and J 4 bases; nucleotides not matched to a gene: 6. CDR1 LGHNA and CDR2 YNFKEQ come from the germline V gene. This CDR3 has 15 amino acids. This CDR3 reads CASSQDRGGPYEQYF. The CDR3 DNA reads TGTGCCAGCAGCCAAGATCGGGGAGGGCCTTACGAGCAGTACTTC.

The chain carries TRBV5-1 and TRBJ1-1; D is possibly TRBD1 (5 bases). This CDR3 contains 16 residues. Germline V gene lookup returns CDR1 SGHRS and CDR2 YFSETQ. Trimming took 2 bases from V and 0 from J, leaving 14 bases between them. In nucleotides, the CDR3 is TGCGCCAGCAGCTTAAGTGTCGGGGCGATGAACACTGAAGCTTTCTTT. Its translation is CASSLSVGAMNTEAFF.

The chain carries TRBV19 and TRBJ1-1; D is unclear. Germline loops: CDR1 LNHDA, CDR2 SQIVND (reference sequence). The CDR3 totals 15 residues. The germline V and J ends were trimmed by 5 bases and 2 bases, with 15 bases remaining between them. CDR3 residues: CASSPHIRKNTEAFF. In DNA, the CDR3 is TGTGCCAGTAGTCCCCATATTCGCAAAAACACTGAAGCTTTCTTT. Full variable domain (rest looked up from reference TRBV19 and TRBJ1-1): DGGITQSPKYLFRKEGQNVTLSCEQNLNHDAMYWYRQDPGQGLRLIYYSQIVNDFQKGDIAEGYSVSREKKESFPLTVTSAQKNPTAFYLCASSPHIRKNTEAFFGQGTRLTVV.

V usage is TRBV7-9 and J usage is TRBJ1-2; 8 bases align to TRBD1. Germline CDR1 is SEHNR and CDR2 is FQNEAQ (reference sequence). V shed 5 bases, J shed 3 bases, and the junction held 17 bases outside the gene matches. The CDR3 is 18 residues long. Here the CDR3 reads CASSPPFTDREADYGYTF. The CDR3 bases are TGTGCCAGCAGCCCCCCCTTCACGGACAGGGAAGCAGACTATGGCTACACCTTC.

This chain uses TRBV11-2 with TRBJ1-1; D is undetermined. The CDR3 is made up of 14 amino acids. V lost 3 bases and J lost 4, with 12 bases in between. The germline gives CDR1 SGHAT, CDR2 FQNNGV. The CDR3 reads CASSFRLAGTEAFF. CDR3 in DNA: TGTGCCAGCAGCTTTAGACTCGCCGGCACTGAAGCTTTCTTT. Full variable domain (missing parts from reference TRBV11-2 and TRBJ1-1): EAGVAQSPRYKIIEKRQSVAFWCNPISGHATLYWYQQILGQGPKLLIQFQNNGVVDDSQLPKDRFSAERLKGVDSTLKIQPAKLEDSAVYLCASSFRLAGTEAFFGQGTRLTVV.

In its sample, this clone was seen once. The genes are TRBV29-1 and TRBJ2-5; 7 nucleotides line up with TRBD2. The CDR3 consists of 13 residues. Germline loops: CDR1 SQVTM, CDR2 ANQGSEA. V lost 5 bases and J lost 4; bases outside the gene matches: 7. The CDR3 reads CSVTLTSRETQYF. CDR3 in DNA: TGCAGCGTTACCCTGACTAGCCGAGAGACCCAGTACTTC.

This sequence joins TRBV5-4 and TRBJ1-4; 8 positions match TRBD1. Per the germline V gene, CDR1 is SGHNT and CDR2 is YYREEE (reference sequence). Losses at the gene ends were 4 bases for V and 7 bases for J; bases not matched to a gene: 9. This CDR3 spans 15 amino acids. The CDR3 sequence is CASSGGTGSGEKLFF. The CDR3 nucleotides read TGTGCCAGCAGCGGCGGGACAGGTTCTGGTGAAAAACTGTTTTTT.

This clone was detected once. The rearrangement uses TRBV19 and TRBJ1-3; 7 bases are a match to TRBD1. The germline V gene has CDR1 LNHDA and CDR2 SQIVND (reference sequence). V trimming: 7 bases; J trimming: 2 bases; junction bases outside the gene matches: 5. This CDR3 has 14 amino acids. The CDR3 DNA sequence: TGTGCCAGTACTTCGACAGGGACTGGAAACACCATATATTTT. It specifies CASTSTGTGNTIYF.

The chain combines TRBV27 with TRBJ2-1; 10 bases are shared with TRBD2. The CDR3 contains 17 residues. Germline CDR1 MNHEY, CDR2 SMNVEV (reference sequence). Losses at the gene ends were 5 bases for V and 2 bases for J; bases not matched to a gene: 9. The CDR3 here is CASSDWSGTSAYNEQFF. Written as DNA, the CDR3 is TGTGCCAGCAGTGATTGGTCCGGGACTAGCGCCTACAATGAGCAGTTCTTC.

V usage is TRBV7-9 and J usage is TRBJ1-1; no firm D call. The CDR3 sequence is 15 residues long. The V end lost 0 bases, the J end lost 0 bases, and 8 bases lay between the germline ends. The germline V gene encodes CDR1 SEHNR and CDR2 FQNEAQ (reference sequence). CDR3 region: CASSLAPDMNTEAFF. The CDR3, as DNA: TGTGCCAGCAGCTTAGCGCCTGACATGAACACTGAAGCTTTCTTT.